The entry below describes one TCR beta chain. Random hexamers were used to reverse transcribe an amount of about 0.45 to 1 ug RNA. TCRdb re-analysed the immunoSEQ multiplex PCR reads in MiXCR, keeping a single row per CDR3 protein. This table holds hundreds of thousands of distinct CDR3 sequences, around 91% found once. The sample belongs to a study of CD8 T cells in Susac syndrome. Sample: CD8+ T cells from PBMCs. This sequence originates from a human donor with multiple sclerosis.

The CDR3 loop reads CAISESGRYSNQPQHF. The CDR3 DNA follows: TGTGCCATCAGTGAGTCTGGACGCTATAGCAATCAGCCCCAGCATTTT. The rearrangement links TRBV10-3 to TRBJ1-5; D is unclear. The V end lost 0 bases, the J end lost 0 bases, and 9 bases lay between the germline ends. CDR1 is ENHRY and CDR2 is SYGVKD in the germline V gene. The CDR3 extends over 16 amino acids.